Sequencing of this TCR beta chain was carried out in a study of graft-versus-host responses after intestinal transplantation. At the level of the study: In this cohort, recipients had multivisceral, liver-intestinal, or isolated intestinal transplants. Following induction with anti-thymocyte globulin, all recipients were given tacrolimus and steroids for two to three years.

Study conclusions and caveats: Investigators detected GvH clones in recipient marrow, with some emerging earlier in ileum or blood.

Turning to this clone: Antigen specificity is unknown.

The V gene end was trimmed by 2 bases and the J gene end by 6 bases; junction bases not matched to a gene: 5. This CDR3 spans 16 amino acids. Germline lookup yields CDR1 SGHRS and CDR2 YFSETQ. Clones were sequenced by immunoSEQ multiplex PCR, and TCRdb holds only the in-frame ones, with some missing. The sample yields 15,000 to 20,000 clones, roughly 86% seen once. Marrow sampled after transplant originated from the posterior iliac crest or another site. This chain connects TRBV5-1 to TRBJ1-6; TRBD1 matches at 10 bases. This sequence was found in a human patient who received an intestinal transplant, so some T cells may come from the graft donor. The source was bone marrow, collected approximately 120 days after transplant. The CDR3, as DNA: TGCGCCAGCAGCTTACGACAGGGGGCCGGTAATTCACCCCTCCACTTT. Translating it yields CASSLRQGAGNSPLHF.